What follows are 11 T cell receptor beta chains derived from one specimen sequenced in a study of T cells after yellow fever vaccination. TCRdb called the 5' RACE reads again in MiXCR, with one record for every CDR3 protein. The sample carries about 220,000 distinct CDR3 sequences, over 6.5% recorded once. The sample was CD4+ T cells sorted from PBMCs, taken on the day of the yellow fever booster vaccination. The receptors shown here come from a young man who received the YFV17D yellow fever vaccine.

The CDR3 loop reads CASSITGLGGTEAFF. CDR3 coding DNA: TGCGCCAGCAGCATTACGGGCCTTGGGGGCACTGAAGCTTTCTTT. The rearrangement uses TRBV5-1 and TRBJ1-1; weak D call: TRBD1 (5 bases). The germline CDR1 and CDR2 sequences are SGHRS and YFSETQ. The length of the CDR3 is 15 residues. The V and J ends lost 4 bases and 4 bases respectively, with 17 bases between them.

The chain combines TRBV6-1 with TRBJ1-1, with D unresolved. Trimming cost V 5 bases and J 1 base, with 20 bases left between them. This CDR3 has 17 amino acids. The germline V gene encodes CDR1 MNHNS and CDR2 SASEGT. In DNA form, the CDR3 reads TGTGCCAGCAGTAGGGAGGTCTCTTCCTGGGGGAACACTGAAGCTTTCTTT. Protein: CASSREVSSWGNTEAFF.

This clonotype was seen at least ten times. The rearrangement uses TRBV7-8 and TRBJ2-5, with D possibly matching TRBD2 (5 bases). With 6 bases removed from V and 4 bases from J, the gap between germline ends came to 15 bases. CDR1 SGHVS and CDR2 FQNEAQ come from the germline V gene. The CDR3 is made up of 14 amino acids. CDR3 bases: TGTGCCAGCAGTCGTACTAGAAGTGGAGAGACCCAGTACTTC. Amino acids: CASSRTRSGETQYF.

This clonotype appeared many times. The chain links TRBV20-1 to TRBJ2-1, with unresolved D. Trimming removed 6 bases from V and 8 bases from J, with 11 bases in between. From germline, CDR1 is DFQATT and CDR2 SNEGSKA (reference sequence). This CDR3 is 11 amino acids long. The CDR3 nucleotides are TGCAGTGCCCGGCGCCTTGATGAGCAGTTCTTC. This encodes CSARRLDEQFF.

This clonotype was counted only a few times. This chain uses TRBV10-3 with TRBJ2-2, with D hard to call. Germline V CDR1 and CDR2: ENHRY, SYGVKD. The V and J ends lost 2 bases and 8 bases respectively, with 3 bases between them. This CDR3 is built from 11 residues. Here the CDR3 DNA reads TGTGCCATCAGTGAGGAAGGGGAGCTGTTTTTT. This gives the protein CAISEEGELFF.

This clonotype was recorded many times. The rearrangement uses TRBV12-3 or TRBV12-4 and TRBJ2-2, with D maybe TRBD2 (5 bases). This CDR3 has 13 amino acids. Between the trimmed V and J ends, which lost 6 bases and 4 bases, there was a span of 9 bases. The CDR3 here is CASSPSSTGELFF. The CDR3 DNA follows: TGTGCCAGCAGCCCTAGCAGCACCGGGGAGCTGTTTTTT.

This clonotype was recorded at least ten times. The chain carries TRBV12-5 and TRBJ2-7; D is unclear. The CDR3 totals 13 residues. V gave up 6 bases and J gave up 5 bases, with 14 bases separating them. The germline gives CDR1 LGHNT, CDR2 FRNRAP. Here the CDR3 DNA reads TGTGCTAGTGGGTCCCCAGGTAGCCACGAGCAGTACTTC. Translating gives CASGSPGSHEQYF.

Many counts were recorded for this clonotype. The chain carries TRBV6-1 and TRBJ1-4; no definite D call. The CDR3 is 14 residues long. Looked up from germline, CDR1 is MNHNS and CDR2 is SASEGT. V was pared by 6 bases and J by 0 bases, with 8 bases between. CDR3 sequence (DNA): TGTGCCAGCAGGCTAGTTGCAACTAATGAAAAACTGTTTTTT. It specifies CASRLVATNEKLFF.

The rearrangement uses TRBV20-1 and TRBJ2-5; 8 bases align to TRBD1. Germline V gene data show CDR1 as DFQATT and CDR2 as SNEGSKA (reference sequence). The CDR3 has 13 amino acids. J was trimmed by 4 bases and V by 5 bases; bases with no gene match: 6. CDR3 coding DNA: TGCAGTGCTGTTCAGGGGGCTCGAGAGACCCAGTACTTC. Residues: CSAVQGARETQYF.

This clonotype was recorded at least ten times. This chain joins TRBV27 and TRBJ2-7; D remains unclear. Germline CDR1 and CDR2: MNHEY and SMNVEV (reference sequence). This CDR3 contains 13 residues. V gave up 0 bases and J gave up 5 bases, with 8 bases separating them. CDR3: CASSLSLRHEQYF. CDR3 sequence (DNA): TGTGCCAGCAGTTTATCGTTACGCCACGAGCAGTACTTC.

This clonotype was seen many times. The chain employs TRBV28 and TRBJ1-5; no definite D call. CDR1 and CDR2 (germline): MDHEN, SYDVKM. This CDR3 region has 12 residues. V dropped 3 bases and J dropped 5 bases, with 5 bases sitting between them. This chain's CDR3 is CASSLSHQPQHF. The CDR3 DNA reads TGTGCCAGCAGTTTGTCCCATCAGCCCCAGCATTTT.